This TCR beta chain emerged from a study of T cells in Graves' hyperthyroidism and ophthalmopathy. As for the study in general: Before treatment of any kind, peripheral blood was taken at initial diagnosis.

Duration under 3 months, a NOSPECS grade of at least 4, and a Clinical Activity Score of at least 3 characterized the ophthalmopathy patients. Diagnostic assessment was based on clinical symptoms, serum thyroxine and TRAb, thyroid ultrasound and orbital computed tomography. This CDR3 spans 15 amino acids. In germline, CDR1 is DFQATT, CDR2 SNEGSKA (reference sequence). The trim removed 2 bases at V and 4 bases at J, leaving 6 bases unmatched. At least ten counts were recorded for this clonotype. Researchers amplified the TCR beta CDR3 regions from RNA transcripts. Initially, a first-round RT-PCR of the TCR CDR3 employed the HTBI primer set. MiXCR was run by TCRdb on the multiplex PCR reads, yielding one entry per CDR3 protein. The data hold some 350,000 distinct CDR3 sequences, with roughly an eighth observed a single time.

The receptor was isolated from a woman aged 40 to 50 with Graves' ophthalmopathy. What was sequenced was blood. The chain carries TRBV20-1 and TRBJ2-5; 11 nucleotides line up with TRBD2. The CDR3 loop is CSARNLAGGGETQYF. The CDR3, as DNA: TGCAGTGCTAGAAACCTAGCGGGGGGTGGAGAGACCCAGTACTTC.